This T cell receptor (beta chain) was found in a study of blood T cell repertoires in COVID-19. Turning to the study itself: Whether acute or convalescent, the COVID-19 samples came from the United States, Italy and Spain. T cells, B-cell-depleted T cells, or PBMCs provided the cDNA or gDNA that served as material.

Per the original data handling: Amplifying reference gene primers gave estimates of nucleated cell counts. The protocol was immunoSEQ multiplex PCR, while the TCRdb copy is restricted to in-frame clones and leaves out a portion. Clonal size and the V and J genes are those of that table, whereas D and trimming came from the DNA. The top ten hold approximately 3.3% of the sample, which has about 260,000 clones, approximately 90% seen once. The CDR3 sequence is 15 residues long. Trimming cost V 6 bases and J 5 bases; bases outside gene matches: 13. Germline CDR1 reads SQVTM; CDR2 reads ANQGSEA. V gene TRBV29-1 combines with J gene TRBJ1-1; TRBD1 matches at 9 bases. The sequencing sample was made of peripheral blood. The receptor's source is a woman aged 40-49 years with acute or convalescent COVID-19. DNA of the CDR3: TGCAGCGTCGATCAGGGACAGGGAGTTTATACTGAAGCTTTCTTT. This codes for CSVDQGQGVYTEAFF.